The entry that follows covers one TCR beta chain sequence. The data were produced by immunoSEQ multiplex PCR, yet TCRdb's version contains in-frame clones alone and is incomplete. The sample records over 200,000 clones, over 75% being singletons. These data belong to a study of control samples from healthy donors and cancer patients. The V gene end was trimmed by 4 bases and the J gene end by 7 bases; junction bases not matched to a gene: 6. The CDR3 runs to 14 residues. Germline V gives CDR1 KGHSH, CDR2 LQKENI. The sequencing sample was made of PBMCs. The chain has TRBV18 and TRBJ2-1; 8 bases agree with TRBD1. The TCR sequence derives from a woman aged 55-70 years with lung cancer. As DNA, the CDR3 is TGTGCCAGCTCACTTAGGACAGGGCTAAATGAGCAGTTCTTC. Amino acid sequence: CASSLRTGLNEQFF.